A single sample is the source of the 3 T cell receptor beta chains below, sequenced in a study of circulating tumor DNA in untreated peripheral T-cell lymphoma. Here immunoSEQ multiplex PCR was the method, and the copy in TCRdb shows in-frame clones only, minus some. The data contain almost 9,000 clones, about 82% of them seen just once; the ten biggest clones take up approximately 2.1%. Sequenced sample: tumor tissue. The receptors shown here come from a human donor with peripheral T-cell lymphoma.

V is TRBV6-8 and J is TRBJ2-1, with TRBD1 matching over 8 bases. Trimming at V came to 5 bases and at J to 6 bases, leaving 6 bases not matched to a gene. The germline V gene has CDR1 MNHGY and CDR2 SAAAGT. CDR3 length: 14 amino acids. Written as DNA, the CDR3 is TGTGCCAGCAGTGCCCATCAGGGGGCCAATGAGCAGTTCTTC. Protein product: CASSAHQGANEQFF.

The chain employs TRBV6-8 and TRBJ2-3, with D possibly TRBD1 on 5 matching bases. Germline values: CDR1 MNHGY, CDR2 SAAAGT. V was trimmed by 7 bases and J by 2 bases, leaving 13 bases between them. The CDR3 contains 14 residues. The CDR3 coding sequence is TGTGCCAGCAAAGGGGTTTTAGACACAGATACGCAGTATTTT. Protein product: CASKGVLDTDTQYF.

V gene TRBV6-8 combines with J gene TRBJ1-1; 7 bases are a match to TRBD1. CDR1 is MNHGY, CDR2 SAAAGT, per germline. The CDR3 is 15 amino acids. Trimming cost V 6 bases and J 0 bases; bases outside gene matches: 7. The CDR3: CASSQLGTVNTEAFF. The CDR3 DNA sequence: TGTGCCAGCAGCCAACTCGGGACAGTGAACACTGAAGCTTTCTTT.